This TCR beta chain was sequenced during a study of shared clonotypes between healthy human individuals. CDR3 length: 12 residues. V gave up 3 bases and J gave up 8 bases; unmatched junction bases: 6. Germline V lookup: CDR1 SQVTM, CDR2 ANQGSEA. Clones were sequenced by immunoSEQ multiplex PCR, and TCRdb holds only the in-frame ones, with some missing. The sample carries some 510,000 clones, around 79% recorded once. Overall study findings and caveats: Collection of samples was limited to blood; tissue repertoires likely differ. The authors expected sequencing depth to affect clonotype sharing among donors.

Worth noting for this clone: Its specificity is not known.

The receptor comes from a woman in her thirties or forties in good health. Some clones in this sample may be carry-over from other donors' samples. The chain is built from TRBV29-1 and TRBJ1-2; 7 nucleotides line up with TRBD1. Sequenced sample: PBMCs. In DNA, the CDR3 is TGCAGCGTTGAGCCCCCGACAGGGGGCTACACCTTC. Its protein product is CSVEPPTGGYTF. Full variable domain (remainder filled in from reference TRBV29-1 and TRBJ1-2): SAVISQKPSRDICQRGTSLTIQCQVDSQVTMMFWYRQQPGQSLTLIATANQGSEATYESGFVIDKFPISRPNLTFSTLTVSNMSPEDSSIYLCSVEPPTGGYTFGSGTRLTVV.